This paragraph covers one TCR beta chain sequence. Its antigen is unidentified. Indicated time point: week 35, safety follow-up. Every vaccine dose comprised 300 ug of mutant IDH1 20-mer peptide plus topical imiquimod. Sequencing was performed with immunoSEQ multiplex PCR; in TCRdb, only in-frame clones are kept and a portion is missing. The sample carries 68,000 or so clones, 84% recorded once. This sample was included in a study of a mutant IDH1 vaccine in newly diagnosed glioma. For the study at large: At week 47 came visit V13, while visit V12 had come at week 35.

The source material was PBMCs, sampled from a glioma patient whose treatment included an IDH1 peptide vaccine. This TCR was sampled from a man aged 18 to 35 with glioma.

As DNA, the CDR3 is TGCGCCAGCAGCCAAGACGGACAGCCACGAAATCAGCCCCAGCATTTT. Translating it yields CASSQDGQPRNQPQHF. The rearrangement uses TRBV4-1 and TRBJ1-5; possibly TRBD1 for D (6 bases). The CDR3 contains 16 residues. V was clipped by 0 bases and J by 4 bases, with 13 bases between them. In germline, CDR1 is MGHRA, CDR2 YSYEKL.